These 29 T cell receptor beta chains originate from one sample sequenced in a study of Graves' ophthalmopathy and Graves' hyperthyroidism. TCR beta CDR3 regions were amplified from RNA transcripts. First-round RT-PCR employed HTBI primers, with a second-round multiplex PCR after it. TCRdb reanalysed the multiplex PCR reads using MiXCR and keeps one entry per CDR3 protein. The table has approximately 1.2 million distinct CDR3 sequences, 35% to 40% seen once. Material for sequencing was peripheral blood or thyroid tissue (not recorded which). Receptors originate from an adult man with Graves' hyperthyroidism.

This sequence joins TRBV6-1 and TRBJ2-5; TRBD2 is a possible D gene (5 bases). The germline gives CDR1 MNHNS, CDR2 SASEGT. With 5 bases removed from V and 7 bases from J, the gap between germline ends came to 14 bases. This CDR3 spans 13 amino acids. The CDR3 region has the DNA TGTGCCAGCAGTTACTGGAGGTTGGCGACCCAGTACTTC. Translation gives CASSYWRLATQYF.

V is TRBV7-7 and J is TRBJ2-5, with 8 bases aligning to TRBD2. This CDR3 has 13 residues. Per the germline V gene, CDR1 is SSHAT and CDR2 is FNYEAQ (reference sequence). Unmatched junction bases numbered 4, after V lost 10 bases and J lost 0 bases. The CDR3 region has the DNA TGTGCCATTAGCGGGACGGACCAAGAGACCCAGTACTTC. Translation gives CAISGTDQETQYF.

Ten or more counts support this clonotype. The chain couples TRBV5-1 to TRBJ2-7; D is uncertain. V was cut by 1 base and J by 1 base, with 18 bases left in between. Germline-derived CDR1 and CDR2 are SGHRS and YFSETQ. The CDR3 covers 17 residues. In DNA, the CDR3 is TGCGCCAGCAGCTTGTACATTTCGCGACCGCCTTCCTACGAGCAGTACTTC. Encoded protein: CASSLYISRPPSYEQYF.

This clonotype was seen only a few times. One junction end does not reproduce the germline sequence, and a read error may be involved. The CDR3 DNA is TGCGCCAGCAGCCAAGATGGCTCATATGAACCGAACAGTGAAGCTTTCTTT. Translated, it gives CASSQDGSYEPNSEAFF. The genes are TRBV4-3 and TRBJ1-1; D unclear. CDR1 and CDR2 (germline): LGHNA, YSLEER. There are 17 residues in the CDR3.

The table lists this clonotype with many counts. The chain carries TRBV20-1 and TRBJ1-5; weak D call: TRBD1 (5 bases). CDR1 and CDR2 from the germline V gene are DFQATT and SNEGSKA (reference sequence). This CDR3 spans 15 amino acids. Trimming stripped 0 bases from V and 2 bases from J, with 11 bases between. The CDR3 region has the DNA TGCAGTGCTAGAGATGGGGGAGAAGGCAATCAGCCCCAGCATTTT. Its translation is CSARDGGEGNQPQHF.

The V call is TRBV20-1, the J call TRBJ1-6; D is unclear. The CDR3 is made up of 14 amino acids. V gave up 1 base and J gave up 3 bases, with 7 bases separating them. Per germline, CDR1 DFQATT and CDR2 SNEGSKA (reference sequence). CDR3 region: CSARGRNYNSPLHF. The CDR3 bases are TGCAGTGCTAGAGGCAGGAACTATAATTCACCCCTCCACTTT.

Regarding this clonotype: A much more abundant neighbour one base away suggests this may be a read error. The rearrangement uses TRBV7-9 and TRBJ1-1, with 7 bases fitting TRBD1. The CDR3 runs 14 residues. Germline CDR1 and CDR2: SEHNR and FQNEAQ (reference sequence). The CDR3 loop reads CASSQGGGTPEAFF. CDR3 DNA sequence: TGCGCCAGCAGCCAAGGGGGCGGGACACCTGAAGCTTTCTTT.

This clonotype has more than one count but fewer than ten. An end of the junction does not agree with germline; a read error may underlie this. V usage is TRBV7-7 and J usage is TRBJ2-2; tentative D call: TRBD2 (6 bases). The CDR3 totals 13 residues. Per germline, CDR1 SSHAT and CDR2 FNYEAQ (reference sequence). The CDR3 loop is CASRPTSTGELFF. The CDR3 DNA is TGTGCTAGCAGGCCGACTAGCACCGGGGAGCTGTTTTTT.

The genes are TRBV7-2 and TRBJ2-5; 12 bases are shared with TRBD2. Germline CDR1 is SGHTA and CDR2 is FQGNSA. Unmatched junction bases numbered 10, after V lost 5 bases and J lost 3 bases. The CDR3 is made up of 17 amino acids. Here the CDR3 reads CASSEDTTSGSKETQYF. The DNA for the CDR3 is TGTGCCAGCAGCGAAGACACGACTAGCGGGAGTAAAGAGACCCAGTACTTC.

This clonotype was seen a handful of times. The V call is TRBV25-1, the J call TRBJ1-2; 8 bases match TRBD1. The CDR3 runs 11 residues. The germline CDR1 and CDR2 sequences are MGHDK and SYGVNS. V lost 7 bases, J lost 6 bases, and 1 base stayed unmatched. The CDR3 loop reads CASKDRDGYTF. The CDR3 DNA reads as TGTGCCAGCAAGGACAGGGATGGCTACACCTTC.

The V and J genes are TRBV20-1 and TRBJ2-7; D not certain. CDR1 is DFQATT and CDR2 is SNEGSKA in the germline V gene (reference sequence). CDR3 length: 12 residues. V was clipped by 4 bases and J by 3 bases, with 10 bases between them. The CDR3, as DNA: TGCAGTGCTACCCCGACTGGCTACGAGCAGTACTTC. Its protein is CSATPTGYEQYF.

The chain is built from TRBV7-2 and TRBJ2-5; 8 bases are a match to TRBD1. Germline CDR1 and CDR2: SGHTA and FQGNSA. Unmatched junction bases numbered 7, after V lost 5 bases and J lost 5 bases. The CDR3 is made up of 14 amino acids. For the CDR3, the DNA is TGTGCCAGCAGCCTCCGGACAGGGTACGAGACCCAGTACTTC. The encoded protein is CASSLRTGYETQYF.

DNA of the CDR3: TGCAGTGCTAGGTGGACTAGCTTCGAGCAGTACTTC. Translated, it gives CSARWTSFEQYF. V usage is TRBV20-1 and J usage is TRBJ2-7; 8 bases are shared with TRBD2. Per the germline V gene, CDR1 is DFQATT and CDR2 is SNEGSKA (reference sequence). The trim removed 3 bases at V and 6 bases at J, leaving 4 bases unmatched. CDR3 length: 12 amino acids.

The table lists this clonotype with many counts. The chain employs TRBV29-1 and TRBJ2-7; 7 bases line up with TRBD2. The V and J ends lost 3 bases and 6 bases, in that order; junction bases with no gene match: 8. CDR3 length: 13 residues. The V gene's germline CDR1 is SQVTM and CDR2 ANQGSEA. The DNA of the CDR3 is TGCAGCGTTGAGACTAGCAGTGCCGGCGAGCAGTACTTC. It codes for CSVETSSAGEQYF.

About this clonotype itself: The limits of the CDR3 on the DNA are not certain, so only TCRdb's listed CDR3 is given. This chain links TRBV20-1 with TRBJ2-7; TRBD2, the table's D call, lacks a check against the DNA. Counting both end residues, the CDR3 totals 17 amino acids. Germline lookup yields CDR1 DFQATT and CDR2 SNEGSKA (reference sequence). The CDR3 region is CSFYICSASLLASEQYF.

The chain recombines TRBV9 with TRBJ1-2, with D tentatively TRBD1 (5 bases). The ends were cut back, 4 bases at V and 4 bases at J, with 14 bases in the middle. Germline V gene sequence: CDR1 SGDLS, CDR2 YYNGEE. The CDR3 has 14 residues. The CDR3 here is CASSSPGRSYGYTF. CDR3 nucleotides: TGTGCCAGCAGCTCTCCGGGACGGAGCTATGGCTACACCTTC.

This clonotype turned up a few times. The CDR3 nucleotides read TGCGCCAGCAGCGCCGGGACAGGGGCGCAGAAGACCCAGTACTTC. This codes for CASSAGTGAQKTQYF. This rearrangement joins TRBV5-1 to TRBJ2-5; 10 nucleotides align to TRBD1. The germline V gene encodes CDR1 SGHRS and CDR2 YFSETQ. The trim removed 4 bases at V and 6 bases at J, leaving 9 bases unmatched. This CDR3 has 15 amino acids.

The CDR3: CASTDSGRFGEDYGYTF. CDR3 DNA sequence: TGTGCCAGCACCGACTCGGGGCGTTTCGGGGAAGACTATGGCTACACCTTC. The rearrangement uses TRBV12-3 or TRBV12-4 and TRBJ1-2; weak D call: TRBD1 (5 bases). This CDR3 has 17 residues. Trimming removed 7 bases from V and 3 bases from J, with 24 bases in between.

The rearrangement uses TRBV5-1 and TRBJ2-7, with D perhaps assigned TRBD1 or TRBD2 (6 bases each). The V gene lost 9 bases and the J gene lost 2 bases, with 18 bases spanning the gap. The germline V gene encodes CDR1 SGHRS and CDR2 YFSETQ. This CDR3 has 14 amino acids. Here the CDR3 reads CATGRGVGTYEQYF. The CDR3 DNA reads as TGCGCCACCGGAAGGGGGGTGGGAACCTACGAGCAGTACTTC.

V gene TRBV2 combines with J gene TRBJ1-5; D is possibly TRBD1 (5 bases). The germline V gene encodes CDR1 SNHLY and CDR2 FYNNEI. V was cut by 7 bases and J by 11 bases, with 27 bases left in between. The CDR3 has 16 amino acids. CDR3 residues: CASTLVTGPSQETQHF. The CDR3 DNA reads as TGTGCCAGCACCCTCGTGACGGGGCCCTCCCAGGAGACCCAGCATTTT.

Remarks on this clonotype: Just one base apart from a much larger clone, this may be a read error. The CDR3 DNA is TGTGCCACCAGCGGGCTCGACCGGGACGGGGGCGACCCCTACGAGCAGTACTTC. The encoded protein is CATSGLDRDGGDPYEQYF. The rearrangement links TRBV15 to TRBJ2-7; possibly TRBD1 or TRBD2 for D (6 bases each). CDR1 and CDR2 from the germline V gene are LNHNV and YYDKDF (reference sequence). Trimming shortened V by 5 bases and J by 2 bases, and 25 bases separated the two germline ends. The length of the CDR3 is 18 residues.

CDR3 DNA sequence: TGTGCCAGCACCCGGGACGGGGACACCGGGGAGCTGTTTTTT. Protein: CASTRDGDTGELFF. The chain carries TRBV7-8 and TRBJ2-2; tentatively, D is TRBD1 or TRBD2 (5 bases each). V dropped 7 bases and J dropped 3 bases, with 12 bases sitting between them. The germline V gene encodes CDR1 SGHVS and CDR2 FQNEAQ. This CDR3 is built from 14 residues.

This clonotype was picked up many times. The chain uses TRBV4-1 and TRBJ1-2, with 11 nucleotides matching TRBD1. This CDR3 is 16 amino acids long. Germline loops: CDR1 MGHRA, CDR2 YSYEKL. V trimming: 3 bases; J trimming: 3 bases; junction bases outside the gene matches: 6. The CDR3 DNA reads TGCGCCAGCAGCCAGGGGACAGGGGGAGTCGACTATGGCTACACCTTC. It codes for CASSQGTGGVDYGYTF.

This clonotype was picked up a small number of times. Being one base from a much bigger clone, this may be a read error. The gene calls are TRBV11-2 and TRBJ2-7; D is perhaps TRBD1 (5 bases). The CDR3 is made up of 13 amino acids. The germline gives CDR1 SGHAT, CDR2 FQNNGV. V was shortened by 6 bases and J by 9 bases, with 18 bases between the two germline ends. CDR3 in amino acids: CASRQPPAQGQYF. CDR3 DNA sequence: TGTGCCAGCAGGCAGCCCCCAGCCCAGGGGCAGTACTTC.

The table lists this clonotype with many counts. The CDR3 DNA follows: TGTGCCAGCAGTGGACAGGGTTATGAAAAACTGTTTTTT. This translates into CASSGQGYEKLFF. The genes are TRBV25-1 and TRBJ1-4; 7 bases fit TRBD1. Germline V gene sequence: CDR1 MGHDK, CDR2 SYGVNS. CDR3 length: 13 residues. The V segment lost 4 bases and the J segment 6 bases; nucleotides outside the gene matches: 2.

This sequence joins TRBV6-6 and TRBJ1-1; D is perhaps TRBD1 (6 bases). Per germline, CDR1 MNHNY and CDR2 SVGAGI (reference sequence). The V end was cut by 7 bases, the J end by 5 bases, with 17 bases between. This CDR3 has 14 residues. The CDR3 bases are TGTGCCAGCAAGGGGGGCCCCGTTGATACTGAAGCTTTCTTT. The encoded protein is CASKGGPVDTEAFF.

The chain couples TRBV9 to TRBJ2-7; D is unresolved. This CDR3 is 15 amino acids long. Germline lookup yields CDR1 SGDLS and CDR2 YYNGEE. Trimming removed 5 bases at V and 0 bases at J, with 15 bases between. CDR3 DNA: TGTGCCAGCAGTCCTTTTGGAGTAGTCTCCTACGAGCAGTACTTC. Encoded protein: CASSPFGVVSYEQYF.

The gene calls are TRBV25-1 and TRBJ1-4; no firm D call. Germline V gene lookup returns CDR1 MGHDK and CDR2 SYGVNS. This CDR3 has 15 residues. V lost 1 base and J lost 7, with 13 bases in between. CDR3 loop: CASSEFGGLREKLFF. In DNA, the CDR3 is TGTGCCAGCAGTGAATTCGGAGGGTTACGTGAAAAACTGTTTTTT.

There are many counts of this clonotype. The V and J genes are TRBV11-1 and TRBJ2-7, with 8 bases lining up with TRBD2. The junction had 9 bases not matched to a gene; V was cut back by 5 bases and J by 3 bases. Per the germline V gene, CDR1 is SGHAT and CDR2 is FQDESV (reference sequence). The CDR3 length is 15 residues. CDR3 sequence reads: CASSETAGVGYEQYF. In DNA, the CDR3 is TGTGCCAGCAGCGAAACAGCGGGAGTTGGCTACGAGCAGTACTTC.